A single count supports the clone carrying this TCR beta chain. The sample's time point: patch test 3, about 24 weeks after DPC sensitization. Treatment defined: therapeutic diphenylcyclopropenone sensitization with weekly scalp DPC. The data originate from a study of human T cells and chemical hapten exposure. V gave up 0 bases and J gave up 6 bases, with 20 bases separating them. The CDR3 is 17 residues long. Germline lookup yields CDR1 SGHRS and CDR2 YFSETQ. TCRdb ran MiXCR on the RACE reads and lists one entry per CDR3 protein. Here the sample spans 180,000 or so distinct CDR3 sequences, around 25% being singletons.

This specimen was whole blood, taken in connection with sensitization to the hapten diphenylcyclopropenone (DPC). The source of this sequence is a woman aged 35 to 49 with alopecia areata. Some clones in this sample may be carry-over from other donors' samples. The chain is built from TRBV5-1 and TRBJ2-3; tentatively, D is TRBD2 (6 bases). CDR3 DNA sequence: TGCGCCAGCAGCTTGGGTACGGGGACGGGAGTCTTGGATACGCAGTATTTT. Encoded protein: CASSLGTGTGVLDTQYF.